Here is one T cell receptor (beta chain) with its context. This table comes from immunoSEQ multiplex PCR, and its TCRdb copy is limited to in-frame clones, with some not included. There are 45,000 to 55,000 clones in the sample; 80% to 95% occur only once, and about 0.99% lies in the top ten. This record comes from a study of T cell changes during pregnancy in multiple sclerosis. Per germline, CDR1 GTSNPN and CDR2 SVGIG (reference sequence). The trim removed 1 base at V and 6 bases at J, leaving 8 bases unmatched. The CDR3 is 14 residues long. V gene TRBV30 combines with J gene TRBJ2-7; TRBD1 matches at 8 bases. This receptor was taken from a female donor with multiple sclerosis, enrolled in a pregnancy study. The sample was peripheral blood, taken after pregnancy. The CDR3 bases are TGTGCCTGGAGTGCGGACAGGGAGAGGGGCGAGCAGTACTTC. Its protein is CAWSADRERGEQYF.